One sample yielded the 28 T cell receptor beta chains listed below, sequenced in a study of shared clonotypes between healthy human individuals. Repertoires were generated with immunoSEQ multiplex PCR, while TCRdb's copy carries only in-frame clones and drops some. The table includes 850,000 to 1,100,000 clones, 60% to 80% detected once. The specimen was memory CD4+ T cells from PBMCs. Subset here: CD45RA-negative fraction. All receptors come from a man aged 18 to 29 in good health. Some clones in this sample may be carry-over from other donors' samples.

J is TRBJ1-2 and V is TRBV28; D may be TRBD1 (6 bases). The CDR3 totals 12 residues. CDR1 and CDR2 (germline): MDHEN, SYDVKM. The V end was cut by 7 bases, the J end by 4 bases, with 10 bases between. The CDR3 region is CASKDSFYGYTF. The CDR3 region has the DNA TGTGCCAGCAAGGACAGCTTCTATGGCTACACCTTC.

The chain is built from TRBV2 and TRBJ1-1, with D uncertain. Trimming pared 3 bases from V and 5 bases from J, leaving 7 bases between. CDR1 and CDR2 (germline): SNHLY, FYNNEI. There are 12 residues in the CDR3. The CDR3 DNA reads TGTGCCAGCAGTGATTTGGAGACTGAAGCTTTCTTT. This gives the protein CASSDLETEAFF.

About this clone: Compared with germline, one end of the junction differs, possibly owing to a read error. The chain has TRBV28 and TRBJ1-4; 9 bases are a match to TRBD1. CDR1 is MDHEN and CDR2 is SYDVKM in the germline V gene. The CDR3 runs to 15 residues. The chain's CDR3 is CASSYRTGENGKLFF. CDR3 sequence (DNA): TGTGCCAGCAGTTACCGGACAGGGGAAAATGGAAAACTGTTTTTT.

This chain links TRBV21-1 with TRBJ1-2. TRBV21-1 is deemed a pseudogene. This CDR3 region has 10 residues. CDR3 in amino acids: CASLLYGYTF. The CDR3 region has the DNA TGTGCCAGCCTTCTCTATGGCTACACCTTC.

The rearrangement uses TRBV29-1 and TRBJ2-1; 8 nucleotides agree with TRBD2. Germline V gives CDR1 SQVTM, CDR2 ANQGSEA. The CDR3 is made up of 18 amino acids. The V gene end was trimmed by 5 bases and the J gene end by 0 bases; junction bases not matched to a gene: 15. This CDR3 reads CSVPKPGGGRSSYNEQFF. The CDR3 bases are TGCAGCGTTCCAAAACCTGGGGGCGGGAGGTCCTCCTACAATGAGCAGTTCTTC.

The rearrangement links TRBV19 to TRBJ2-6, with D tentatively TRBD2 (6 bases). There are 16 residues in the CDR3. Germline CDR1 and CDR2: LNHDA and SQIVND (reference sequence). V was cut by 4 bases and J by 1 base, with 11 bases left in between. CDR3 in amino acids: CASSRGSGSGANVLTF. DNA of the CDR3: TGTGCCAGTAGTAGGGGCAGCGGGTCTGGGGCCAACGTCCTGACTTTC.

The rearrangement joins TRBV5-1 to TRBJ1-2, with unresolved D. The germline CDR1 and CDR2 sequences are SGHRS and YFSETQ. V was trimmed by 4 bases and J by 9 bases, leaving 22 bases between them. The CDR3 is 15 residues long. The chain's CDR3 is CASSTTPIGGQSYTF. The DNA for the CDR3 is TGCGCCAGCAGCACGACACCGATCGGTGGCCAGAGCTACACCTTC.

This clone showed up just a few times. Just one base apart from a much larger clone, this may be a read error. The V call is TRBV5-4, the J call TRBJ1-2; TRBD1 is a possible D gene (5 bases). Trimming left V 3 bases short and J 8 bases short, with 14 bases between. From germline, CDR1 is SGHNT and CDR2 YYREEE (reference sequence). The CDR3 sequence is 13 residues long. DNA for the CDR3: TGTGCCAGCAGCTCGGGCAGGGCATGGGGCTACACCTTC. Protein sequence: CASSSGRAWGYTF.

V usage is TRBV21-1 and J usage is TRBJ2-7; TRBD2, the D gene given by the table, was not confirmed from the DNA. TRBV21-1 is described as a pseudogene. The CDR3 totals 14 residues. The CDR3 DNA is TGTGCCAGCAGCAATTTCCGGCCAGGAGGCGAGCAGTACTTC. Translating it yields CASSNFRPGGEQYF.

V gene TRBV15 combines with J gene TRBJ1-1; D remains unclear. CDR3 length equals 13 residues. The V and J ends lost 5 bases and 4 bases respectively, with 11 bases between them. Germline V gene lookup returns CDR1 LNHNV and CDR2 YYDKDF (reference sequence). CDR3 sequence (DNA): TGTGCCACCAGCGGAAGGATGGGCACTGAAGCTTTCTTT. This sequence encodes CATSGRMGTEAFF.

The V call is TRBV28, the J call TRBJ2-7; 8 bases are a match to TRBD1. The CDR3 totals 14 residues. Germline CDR1 MDHEN, CDR2 SYDVKM. J lost 7 bases, V lost 5 bases, and 10 bases had no gene match. This CDR3 is CASSPRTGIREQYF. In DNA, the CDR3 is TGTGCCAGCAGTCCTCGGACAGGGATACGAGAGCAGTACTTC.

The chain uses TRBV7-6 and TRBJ2-7, with D possibly TRBD1 on 6 matching bases. This CDR3 region has 14 residues. With 1 base removed from V and 6 bases from J, the gap between germline ends came to 13 bases. Germline lookup yields CDR1 SGHVS and CDR2 FNYEAQ. CDR3 sequence (DNA): TGTGCCAGCAGCTTAGTTAGGGTCAGGGGCGAGCAGTACTTC. Its translation: CASSLVRVRGEQYF.

Worth noting for this clone: The sample contains more than one DNA sequence encoding this CDR3. The rearrangement links TRBV5-1 to TRBJ2-1; D gene ambiguous. Trimming shortened V by 5 bases and J by 0 bases, and 9 bases separated the two germline ends. The CDR3 sequence is 14 residues long. Looked up from germline, CDR1 is SGHRS and CDR2 is YFSETQ. CDR3 DNA sequence: TGCGCCAGCAGATTGCAGGACTCCTACAATGAGCAGTTCTTC. Amino acids: CASRLQDSYNEQFF.

This chain links TRBV2 with TRBJ2-5; D could derive from TRBD1 or TRBD2 (5 bases each). Germline V gene data show CDR1 as SNHLY and CDR2 as FYNNEI. The ends were cut back, 7 bases at V and 7 bases at J, with 19 bases in the middle. The CDR3 covers 14 residues. DNA of the CDR3: TGTGCCAGCACTTCGGCGGGCCCCCAGGGGACCCAGTACTTC. Translating gives CASTSAGPQGTQYF.

This chain uses TRBV11-3 with TRBJ2-1, with 11 bases lining up with TRBD2. After removal of 3 bases from V and 7 bases from J, the junction contained 5 bases not matched to a gene. Per germline, CDR1 SGHNT and CDR2 YENEEA. This CDR3 region has 15 residues. The CDR3 region is CASSLGTSGGNEQFF. CDR3 coding DNA: TGTGCCAGCAGCTTGGGGACTAGCGGAGGGAATGAGCAGTTCTTC.

Here the CDR3 DNA reads TGCGCCAGCAGCCGCGGGGGACGGGAGGCCCCGTACTTC. Protein: CASSRGGREAPYF. V gene TRBV5-1 combines with J gene TRBJ2-7; 7 positions agree with TRBD2. Trimming cost V 4 bases and J 12 bases; bases outside gene matches: 13. Germline-derived CDR1 and CDR2 are SGHRS and YFSETQ. The CDR3 is 13 residues long.

This clone has just one count. V is TRBV5-1 and J is TRBJ2-2; D remains ambiguous. The CDR3 runs 14 residues. The germline gives CDR1 SGHRS, CDR2 YFSETQ. Trimming pared 1 base from V and 1 base from J, leaving 5 bases between. CDR3: CASSLSENTGELFF. The CDR3 DNA sequence: TGCGCCAGCAGCTTGTCAGAGAACACCGGGGAGCTGTTTTTT.

The rearrangement uses TRBV28 and TRBJ2-7; 7 bases line up with TRBD1. CDR3 size: 14 residues. Germline-derived CDR1 and CDR2 are MDHEN and SYDVKM. Trimming took 8 bases from V and 2 from J; bases not matched to a gene: 9. The CDR3, as DNA: TGTGCCAGCTGTCCTGGGGACAGAACCTACGAGCAGTACTTC. This sequence encodes CASCPGDRTYEQYF.

The gene calls are TRBV28 and TRBJ1-4, with 11 bases lining up with TRBD1. This CDR3 comprises 15 residues. J was trimmed by 6 bases and V by 6 bases; bases with no gene match: 6. Per germline, CDR1 MDHEN and CDR2 SYDVKM. Here the CDR3 DNA reads TGTGCCAGCAGACGCCGGACAGGGGGCCATGAAAAACTGTTTTTT. Residues: CASRRRTGGHEKLFF.

A remark on this clone: This sample also contains other DNA sequences that code for the same CDR3. V and J are TRBV9 and TRBJ2-7; D is unresolved. Germline CDR1 is SGDLS and CDR2 is YYNGEE. The germline V and J ends were trimmed by 0 bases and 1 base, with 8 bases remaining between them. This CDR3 has 14 amino acids. CDR3 nucleotide sequence: TGTGCCAGCAGCGTAGTCGCGGCGTCCTACGAGCAGTACTTC. It translates to CASSVVAASYEQYF.

This chain joins TRBV15 and TRBJ2-6; D is uncertain. CDR3 length: 19 residues. Germline values: CDR1 LNHNV, CDR2 YYDKDF (reference sequence). V was cut by 0 bases and J by 0 bases, with 15 bases left in between. In DNA, the CDR3 is TGTGCCACCAGCAGAGAAAAGGGAAGAGCCAGCTCTGGGGCCAACGTCCTGACTTTC. Encoded protein: CATSREKGRASSGANVLTF.

The chain employs TRBV18 and TRBJ2-5; 8 bases fit TRBD2. Trimming at V came to 0 bases and at J to 4 bases, leaving 7 bases not matched to a gene. This CDR3 spans 16 amino acids. Germline CDR1 KGHSH, CDR2 LQKENI. For the CDR3, the DNA is TGTGCCAGCTCACCACCTAGCGGGATCCGGGGAGAGACCCAGTACTTC. Protein: CASSPPSGIRGETQYF.

The chain recombines TRBV27 with TRBJ2-5; 8 bases line up with TRBD1. CDR1 MNHEY and CDR2 SMNVEV come from the germline V gene (reference sequence). Losses at the gene ends were 4 bases for V and 0 bases for J; bases not matched to a gene: 10. The CDR3 covers 17 residues. CDR3 sequence (DNA): TGTGCCAGCAGTTCCCCCAGGGGGCGGACGGACCAAGAGACCCAGTACTTC. As protein: CASSSPRGRTDQETQYF.

The CDR3 sequence: CASADRGRGSNQPQHF. The CDR3 DNA reads TGTGCCAGCGCCGACAGGGGGAGGGGAAGCAATCAGCCCCAGCATTTT. The V call is TRBV28, the J call TRBJ1-5; 9 bases fit TRBD1. CDR3 length: 16 residues. The trim removed 8 bases at V and 1 base at J, leaving 9 bases unmatched. Germline V CDR1 and CDR2: MDHEN, SYDVKM.

J is TRBJ2-7 and V is TRBV28, with 9 bases identical to TRBD1. The ends lost 6 bases at V and 5 bases at J; junction bases unmatched: 11. CDR1 MDHEN and CDR2 SYDVKM come from the germline V gene. CDR3 length: 15 amino acids. The DNA for the CDR3 is TGTGCCAGCAGCCCGACAGGGGGAGGAGGTGACGAGCAGTACTTC. Translating gives CASSPTGGGGDEQYF.

This chain connects TRBV2 to TRBJ2-7; the match to TRBD2 covers 14 bases. CDR3 length: 15 amino acids. Germline CDR1 is SNHLY and CDR2 is FYNNEI. The J segment lost 2 bases and the V segment lost 5 bases, leaving 2 bases of the junction unmatched. CDR3 amino acids: CASSRLAGGPYEQYF. The CDR3 DNA sequence: TGTGCCAGCAGTCGACTAGCGGGAGGGCCCTACGAGCAGTACTTC.

This clone was seen just once. Other DNA sequences in this sample translate to the same CDR3. The chain couples TRBV6-1 to TRBJ1-2; D is perhaps TRBD1 (5 bases). This CDR3 has 13 residues. In germline, CDR1 is MNHNS, CDR2 SASEGT. The V and J ends lost 2 bases and 4 bases respectively, with 8 bases between them. DNA of the CDR3: TGTGCCAGCAGTGAACAGGGTGCCTATGGCTACACCTTC. Residues: CASSEQGAYGYTF.

The chain joins TRBV18 to TRBJ2-1; TRBD2 matches 8 bases. The CDR3 covers 15 residues. Germline V gene data show CDR1 as KGHSH and CDR2 as LQKENI. Trimming cost V 3 bases and J 4 bases; bases outside gene matches: 5. The CDR3 DNA sequence: TGTGCCAGCTCACCTTTAGCGGGACTATACAATGAGCAGTTCTTC. Translating it yields CASSPLAGLYNEQFF.